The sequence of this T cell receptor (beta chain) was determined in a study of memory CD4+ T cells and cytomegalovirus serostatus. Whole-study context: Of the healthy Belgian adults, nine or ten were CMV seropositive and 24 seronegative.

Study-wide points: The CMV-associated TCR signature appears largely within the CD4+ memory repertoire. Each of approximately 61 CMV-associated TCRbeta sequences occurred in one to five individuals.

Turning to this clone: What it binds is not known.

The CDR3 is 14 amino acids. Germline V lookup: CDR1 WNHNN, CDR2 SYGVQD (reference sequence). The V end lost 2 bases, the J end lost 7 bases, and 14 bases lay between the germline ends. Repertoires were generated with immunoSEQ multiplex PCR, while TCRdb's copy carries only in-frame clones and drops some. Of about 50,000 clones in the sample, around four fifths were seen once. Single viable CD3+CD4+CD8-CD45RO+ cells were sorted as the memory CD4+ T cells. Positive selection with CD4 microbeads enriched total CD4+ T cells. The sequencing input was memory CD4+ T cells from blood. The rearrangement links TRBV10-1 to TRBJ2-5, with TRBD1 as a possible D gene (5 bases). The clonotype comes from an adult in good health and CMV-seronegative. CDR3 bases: TGCGCCAGCAGTGAGCCCGGCCGTAGGGGGACCCAGTACTTC. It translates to CASSEPGRRGTQYF.